The T cell receptor beta chain described here comes from a study of blood T cell repertoires in COVID-19. Produced via immunoSEQ multiplex PCR; TCRdb's table is partial and in-frame only. Found here are 150,000 to 200,000 clones, around nine tenths of them singletons; the top ten hold around 13%. The table lists this clone with a count of one. This CDR3 is 15 amino acids long. After removal of 11 bases from V and 0 bases from J, the junction contained 10 bases not matched to a gene. CDR1 is LGHDT and CDR2 is YNNKEL in the germline V gene (reference sequence). A Seattle source enrolled patients during active infection and followed them longitudinally.

The sample comprised peripheral blood. This TCR was recovered from a woman between 70 and 85 years old with COVID-19, enrolled during active disease. The chain combines TRBV3-1 (or the pseudogene TRBV3-2) with TRBJ1-1; 9 nucleotides match TRBD1. Here the CDR3 reads CACTGGTQLNTEAFF. CDR3 DNA: TGTGCCTGCACAGGGGGCACACAATTGAACACTGAAGCTTTCTTT.